The 16 T cell receptor beta chains listed next were all sequenced from one sample in a study of blood T cell repertoires in COVID-19. Libraries were prepared by immunoSEQ multiplex PCR; TCRdb keeps only in-frame clonotypes and omits some of them. This sample yields fewer than 450,000 clones, of which 90% are seen a single time; about 0.57% belongs to the top ten. The sample consisted of PBMCs or T cells enriched from blood (not recorded which). The receptors originated from a man between 18 and 29 years old who had recovered from COVID-19.

The rearrangement uses TRBV6-5 and TRBJ1-1; TRBD1 matches 7 bases. V shed 6 bases and J 3 bases; nucleotides not matched to a gene: 7. CDR1 and CDR2 (germline): MNHEY, SVGAGI. CDR3 size: 14 residues. CDR3 residues: CASRLGGRDTEAFF. The CDR3 nucleotides read TGTGCCAGCAGATTAGGGGGCAGGGACACTGAAGCTTTCTTT.

The table lists this clone with a count of one. The gene calls are TRBV29-1 and TRBJ1-2, with a weak D call TRBD1 (5 bases). V lost 3 bases and J lost 8, with 16 bases in between. This CDR3 region has 13 residues. The germline CDR1 and CDR2 sequences are SQVTM and ANQGSEA. The CDR3 here is CSVDESRAQGYTF. The DNA for the CDR3 is TGCAGCGTTGACGAGTCCAGGGCTCAGGGCTACACCTTC.

The chain couples TRBV27 to TRBJ2-5; TRBD2 agrees at 10 bases. CDR3 length: 17 residues. Germline assignment: CDR1 MNHEY and CDR2 SMNVEV (reference sequence). V dropped 2 bases and J dropped 2; count of bases not matched to a gene: 8. CDR3 DNA sequence: TGTGCCAGCAGTTTAAGGGCCGGGACTAGCGTACAAGAGACCCAGTACTTC. Protein product: CASSLRAGTSVQETQYF.

V usage is TRBV5-1 and J usage is TRBJ1-3; 9 positions match TRBD1. V lost 4 bases and J lost 2; bases outside the gene matches: 4. The CDR3 has 15 amino acids. Germline-derived CDR1 and CDR2 are SGHRS and YFSETQ. CDR3 DNA sequence: TGCGCCAGCAGCCAACAGGGGGCGACTGGAAACACCATATATTTT. Amino acids: CASSQQGATGNTIYF.

V gene TRBV6-5 combines with J gene TRBJ2-5; D is undetermined. The germline gives CDR1 MNHEY, CDR2 SVGAGI. The V end lost 5 bases, the J end lost 4 bases, and 11 bases lay between the germline ends. CDR3 size: 13 residues. This CDR3 reads CASSSLWSETQYF. Here the CDR3 DNA reads TGTGCCAGCAGTAGCCTCTGGTCAGAGACCCAGTACTTC.

J is TRBJ1-1 and V is TRBV7-2; D uncertain. CDR1 and CDR2 (germline): SGHTA, FQGNSA. This CDR3 spans 15 amino acids. Trimming took off 1 base at V and 6 bases at J, with 15 bases between the two ends. CDR3 sequence (DNA): TGTGCCAGCAGCTTAGTTCGGGGATGGGATGCTGAAGCTTTCTTT. Translation gives CASSLVRGWDAEAFF.

The chain recombines TRBV7-3 with TRBJ1-1; a possible D gene is TRBD1 (6 bases). CDR1 SGHTA and CDR2 FQGTGA come from the germline V gene. Deletions cut 6 bases from V and 3 bases from J, with 11 bases between. There are 13 residues in the CDR3. The DNA of the CDR3 is TGTGCCAGCAGACAGGCAGGGGACACTGAAGCTTTCTTT. Encoded protein: CASRQAGDTEAFF.

The DNA of the CDR3 is TGTGCCAGCACTAGGGGGGGGTCCTACGAGCAGTACTTC. Its translation: CASTRGGSYEQYF. J is TRBJ2-7 and V is TRBV28, with D perhaps matching TRBD2 (7 bases). Per germline, CDR1 MDHEN and CDR2 SYDVKM. The CDR3 is 13 amino acids. V was clipped by 7 bases and J by 1 base, with 11 bases between them. The full variable domain, its missing parts supplied by reference TRBV28 and TRBJ2-7, is DVKVTQSSRYLVKRTGEKVFLECVQDMDHENMFWYRQDPGLGLRLIYFSYDVKMKEKGDIPEGYSVSREKKERFSLILESASTNQTSMYLCASTRGGSYEQYFGPGTRLTVT.

CDR3 sequence: CASSPPVGNPSVSYNEQFF. The CDR3 coding sequence is TGTGCCAGCTCACCCCCCGTAGGTAATCCTAGCGTATCCTACAATGAGCAGTTCTTC. This chain uses TRBV18 with TRBJ2-1; maybe TRBD2 (6 bases). V gave up 3 bases and J gave up 1 base, with 22 bases separating them. From germline, CDR1 is KGHSH and CDR2 LQKENI. The CDR3 runs to 19 residues.

The rearrangement links TRBV27 to TRBJ2-7, with 7 bases aligning to TRBD1. J lost 2 bases, V lost 6 bases, and 4 bases had no gene match. The CDR3 consists of 13 residues. Germline-derived CDR1 and CDR2 are MNHEY and SMNVEV (reference sequence). The CDR3 region has the DNA TGTGCCAGCAGCGGGCAGGGGGCCTACGAGCAGTACTTC. Translated, it gives CASSGQGAYEQYF.

CDR3: CATSRTVAAADIQPQHF. The CDR3 nucleotides read TGTGCCACCAGCAGGACCGTAGCGGCAGCAGATATTCAGCCCCAGCATTTT. V usage is TRBV15 and J usage is TRBJ1-5, with unresolved D. V gave up 3 bases and J gave up 6 bases, with 21 bases separating them. CDR1 LNHNV and CDR2 YYDKDF come from the germline V gene (reference sequence). The CDR3 covers 17 residues.

The chain employs TRBV10-2 and TRBJ2-3; possible D gene TRBD2, 5 bases. V was pared by 4 bases and J by 0 bases, with 11 bases between. The CDR3 is made up of 15 amino acids. Germline CDR1 WSHSY, CDR2 SAAADI. Here the CDR3 reads CASSGFRTSTDTQYF. In DNA, the CDR3 is TGCGCCAGCAGTGGATTCCGGACTAGCACAGATACGCAGTATTTT.

This clone was observed a handful of times. The chain recombines TRBV2 with TRBJ1-1; the D gene is possibly TRBD1 (5 bases). The germline V gene has CDR1 SNHLY and CDR2 FYNNEI. Trimming removed 3 bases at V and 1 base at J, with 9 bases between. CDR3 length: 14 amino acids. The CDR3 is CASSEGGGNTEAFF. In DNA form, the CDR3 reads TGTGCCAGCAGTGAGGGGGGAGGGAACACTGAAGCTTTCTTT.

The rearrangement joins TRBV5-6 to TRBJ2-7, with 11 bases lining up with TRBD2. The length of the CDR3 is 14 residues. Germline values: CDR1 SGHDT, CDR2 YYEEEE. V shed 1 base and J 6 bases; nucleotides not matched to a gene: 3. For the CDR3, the DNA is TGTGCCAGCAGCTTGATGGGACTAGCGGCCGAGCAGTACTTC. This codes for CASSLMGLAAEQYF.

The table lists this clone with a few counts. V and J are TRBV6-5 and TRBJ1-6; D is perhaps TRBD1 (5 bases). The CDR3 is made up of 14 amino acids. The germline V and J ends were trimmed by 4 bases and 6 bases, with 10 bases remaining between them. Germline V gene sequence: CDR1 MNHEY, CDR2 SVGAGI. The CDR3 DNA is TGTGCCAGCAGTTTGAGACAGACTAATTCACCCCTCCACTTT. Protein sequence: CASSLRQTNSPLHF.

The chain recombines TRBV30 with TRBJ1-3, with 8 bases that match TRBD1. Per the germline V gene, CDR1 is GTSNPN and CDR2 is SVGIG (reference sequence). CDR3 length: 16 residues. The J segment lost 4 bases and the V segment lost 0 bases, leaving 8 bases of the junction unmatched. DNA of the CDR3: TGTGCCTGGAGTGTAAGGTCCGCAGGGGGCGGAAACACCATATATTTT. This translates into CAWSVRSAGGGNTIYF.